The present entry profiles one T cell receptor beta chain with its context. The sample comes from a study of glioma-infiltrating T cells after dendritic cell vaccination. The primer mix had 60 V beta and 13 J beta primers. This table comes from immunoSEQ multiplex PCR, and its TCRdb copy is limited to in-frame clones, with some not included. Seen here are about 49,000 clones, 85% to 90% observed once, and the top ten hold about an eighth. All glioblastoma patients lacked an isocitrate dehydrogenase mutation. PBMC sampling occurred before vaccination, two weeks after the third dose, and at progression. The source material was blood, sampled before dendritic cell vaccination. The sequence came from a human donor with glioblastoma.

As DNA, the CDR3 is TGTGCCAGCAGTGGCTTACAGGGGGCGCTTCGGCTGAAAGCTTTCTTT. As protein: CASSGLQGALRLKAFF. The chain couples TRBV19 to TRBJ1-1; 9 nucleotides agree with TRBD1. CDR1 is LNHDA and CDR2 is SQIVND in the germline V gene (reference sequence). J lost 9 bases, V lost 9 bases, and 20 bases had no gene match. This CDR3 has 16 residues.